This T cell receptor (beta chain) was obtained from a study of CD8 T cells in ankylosing spondylitis. Findings and caveats of the study: Peripheral blood samples showed relatively rare disease-linked clones, and these clones were CD8+. Seemingly characteristic of ankylosing spondylitis blood was a TCR beta motif consisting of eight highly homologous variants. Reports say disease-linked clones showed up significantly more in matched ankylosing spondylitis synovial fluid.

Germline V lookup: CDR1 DFQATT, CDR2 SNEGSKA (reference sequence). This CDR3 has 15 residues. The V gene end was trimmed by 0 bases and the J gene end by 2 bases; junction bases not matched to a gene: 4. This clonotype has ten or more counts. Its cognate antigen is unknown. Libraries for TCR beta were made by quantitative 5'-RACE with molecular barcodes. One entry per CDR3 protein, called by TCRdb with MiXCR from the 5' RACE reads. This sample has approximately 240,000 distinct CDR3 sequences, with about 10% found just once. The source material was blood, either unsorted or a sorted T cell fraction (not recorded which). This clonotype was obtained from a male donor with ankylosing spondylitis or in good health (not recorded which). The gene calls are TRBV20-1 and TRBJ1-5; 7 bases align to TRBD1. The CDR3 loop reads CSARDGTERNQPQHF. For the CDR3, the DNA is TGCAGTGCTAGAGATGGGACAGAACGCAATCAGCCCCAGCATTTT.